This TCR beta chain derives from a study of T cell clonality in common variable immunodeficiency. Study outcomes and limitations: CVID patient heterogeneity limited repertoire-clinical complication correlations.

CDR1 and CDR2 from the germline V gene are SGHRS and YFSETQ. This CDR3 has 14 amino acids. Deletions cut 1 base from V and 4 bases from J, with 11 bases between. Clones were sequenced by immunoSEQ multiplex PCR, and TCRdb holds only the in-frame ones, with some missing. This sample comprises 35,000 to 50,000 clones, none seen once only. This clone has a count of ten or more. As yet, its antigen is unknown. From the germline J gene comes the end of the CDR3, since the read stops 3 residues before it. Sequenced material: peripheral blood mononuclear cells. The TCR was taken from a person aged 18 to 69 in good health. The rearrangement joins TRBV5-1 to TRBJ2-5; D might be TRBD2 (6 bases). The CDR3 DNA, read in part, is TGCGCCAGCAGCTTGAACCTAGCGAGAGAGACC. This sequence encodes CASSLNLARET. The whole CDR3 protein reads CASSLNLARETQYF.